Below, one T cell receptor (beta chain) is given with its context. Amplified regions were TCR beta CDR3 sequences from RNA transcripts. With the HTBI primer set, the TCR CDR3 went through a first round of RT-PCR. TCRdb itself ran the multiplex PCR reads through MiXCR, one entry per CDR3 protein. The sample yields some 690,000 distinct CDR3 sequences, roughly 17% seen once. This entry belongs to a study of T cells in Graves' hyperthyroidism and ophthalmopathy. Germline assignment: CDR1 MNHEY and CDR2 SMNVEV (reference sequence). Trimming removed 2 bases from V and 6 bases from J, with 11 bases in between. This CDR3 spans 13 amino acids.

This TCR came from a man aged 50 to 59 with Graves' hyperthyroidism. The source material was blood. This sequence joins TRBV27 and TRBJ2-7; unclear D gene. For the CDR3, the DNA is TGTGCCAGCAGTTTACCCGTTCTTGTCGAGCAGTACTTC. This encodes CASSLPVLVEQYF.